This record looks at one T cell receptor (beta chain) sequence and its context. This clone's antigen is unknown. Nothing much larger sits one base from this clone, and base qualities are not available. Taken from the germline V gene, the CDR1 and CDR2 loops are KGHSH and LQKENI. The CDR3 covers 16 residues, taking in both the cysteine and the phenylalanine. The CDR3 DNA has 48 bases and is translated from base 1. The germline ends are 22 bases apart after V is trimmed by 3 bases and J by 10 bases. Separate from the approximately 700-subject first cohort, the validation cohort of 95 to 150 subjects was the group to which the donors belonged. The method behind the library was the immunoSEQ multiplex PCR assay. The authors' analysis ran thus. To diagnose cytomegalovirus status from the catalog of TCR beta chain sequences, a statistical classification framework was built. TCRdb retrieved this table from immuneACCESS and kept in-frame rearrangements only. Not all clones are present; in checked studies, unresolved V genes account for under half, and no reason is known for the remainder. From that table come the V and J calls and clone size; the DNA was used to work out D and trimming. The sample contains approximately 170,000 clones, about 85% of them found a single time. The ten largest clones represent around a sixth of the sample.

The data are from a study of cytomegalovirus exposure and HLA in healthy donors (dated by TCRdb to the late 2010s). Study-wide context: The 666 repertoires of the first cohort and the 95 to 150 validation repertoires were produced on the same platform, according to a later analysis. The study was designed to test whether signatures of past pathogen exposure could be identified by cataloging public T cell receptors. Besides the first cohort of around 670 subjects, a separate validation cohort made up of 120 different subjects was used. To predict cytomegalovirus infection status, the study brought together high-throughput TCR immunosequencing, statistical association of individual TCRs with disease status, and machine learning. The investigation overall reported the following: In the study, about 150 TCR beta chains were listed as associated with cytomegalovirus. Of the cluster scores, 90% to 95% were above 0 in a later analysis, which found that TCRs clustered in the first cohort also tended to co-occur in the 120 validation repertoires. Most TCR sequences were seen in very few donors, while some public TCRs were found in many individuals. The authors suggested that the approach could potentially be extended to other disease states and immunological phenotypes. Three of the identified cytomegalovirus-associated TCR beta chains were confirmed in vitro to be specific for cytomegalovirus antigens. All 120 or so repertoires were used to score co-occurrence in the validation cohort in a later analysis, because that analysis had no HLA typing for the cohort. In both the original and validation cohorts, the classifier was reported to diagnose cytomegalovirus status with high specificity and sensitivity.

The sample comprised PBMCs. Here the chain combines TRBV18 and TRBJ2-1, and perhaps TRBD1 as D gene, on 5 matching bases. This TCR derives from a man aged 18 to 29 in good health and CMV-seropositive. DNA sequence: TGTGCCAGCTCACCCCCCAATTTAAGACAGCCTAGGGAGCAGTTCTTC. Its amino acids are CASSPPNLRQPREQFF.